The T cell receptor (beta chain) described here comes from a study of T cell responses to AZD1222 COVID-19 vaccine. Study conclusions and caveats: At study baseline, merely more than 5 AZD1222 recipients were seropositive.

Using immunoSEQ multiplex PCR, the repertoire was profiled, and TCRdb retains in-frame clones only, with some absent. Seen here are about 160,000 clones, 88% observed once, and the top ten hold 4% to 4.5%. Deletions cut 0 bases from V and 0 bases from J, with 18 bases between. Germline CDR1 SGHNT, CDR2 YYREEE (reference sequence). This CDR3 has 19 residues. Note on this clone: Its antigen is undetermined.

Specimen: peripheral blood, collected 28 days after the second AZD1222 dose. The sequence derives from an adult who received the AZD1222 COVID-19 vaccine. This rearrangement joins TRBV5-4 to TRBJ1-4; D not resolved. CDR3 amino acids: CASSLASSGPGPTNEKLFF. Here the CDR3 DNA reads TGTGCCAGCAGCTTGGCCTCGAGCGGGCCTGGACCAACTAATGAAAAACTGTTTTTT.